The present T cell receptor (beta chain) was sequenced within a study of blood T cells in healthy people across ages. Trimming removed 0 bases at V and 6 bases at J, with 10 bases between. Germline lookup yields CDR1 SGDLS and CDR2 YYNGEE. This CDR3 contains 14 residues. General study results and limits: Researchers deemed the diversity estimates from one million T cells underestimates.

This clonotype was seen once. Its antigen is undetermined. There were healthy Caucasian individuals from Russia, aged 6 to 90, serving as donors. PCR was performed a second time for about 7 to 12 cycles using a sample-barcoded 5' primer and a J-beta primer mix. TCRdb reprocessed the 5' RACE reads via MiXCR and lists one record per CDR3 protein. The top ten hold about 3.3% of the sample, which has about 560,000 distinct CDR3 sequences, 25% to 35% seen once. These data were likewise used in another study, on T cells of mothers and their children. That source adds: Input to cDNA synthesis comprised all extracted RNA, at a ratio of around 1.4 ug per 15 ul.

The sequenced sample was blood. The receptor was isolated from a boy younger than 10 in good health. The V and J genes are TRBV9 and TRBJ2-1, with D unclear. The chain's CDR3 is CASSVGRSPNEQFF. For the CDR3, the DNA is TGTGCCAGCAGCGTAGGTAGGTCCCCCAATGAGCAGTTCTTC.